These T cell receptor beta chains were read from a single sample in a study of T-cell memory formation after mild COVID-19. TCRdb re-called the 5' RACE reads with MiXCR, one entry per CDR3 protein. The sample shows approximately 450,000 distinct CDR3 sequences, over 15% of them seen only once. Sequencing was done on a sample of PBMCs or a T cell subset sorted from them (not recorded which). These receptors all stem from an adult woman who had mild COVID-19 (a few samples of this study predate the infection). Cell type and time point are not known. Both conserved end residues are part of each CDR3. Clone sizes are given selectively: once, few, many, or a class where the clone is expanded.

>few|TRBV20-1
CSARDPGRRNTGELFF
>many|TRBV20-1
CSAREGNTGELFF
>few|TRBV11-2
CASSPLGAFSYEQYF
>few|TRBV7-2
CASSSLAGFFMGEQFF
>-|TRBV29-1
CSVEHYNEQFF
>-|TRBV24-1
CATSGPGQGNNQPQHF
>-|TRBV29-1
CSATDTEAFF
>once|TRBV18
CASSPERTAANYGYTF
>few|TRBV7-9
CASSVYRGGGDEQYF
>many|TRBV20-1
CSARDLRRTTDTQYF
>-|TRBV25-1
CASSEQASGTYEQYF
>-|TRBV7-3
CASSSQRSYEQYF
>-|TRBV9
CASSPPWQGGLETQYF
>few|TRBV6-5
CASSYSFVVGAGTGYTF
>few|TRBV7-9
CASSPRIGRGDTEAFF
>few|TRBV5-5
CASSSKAYPSSNEQYF